Reported below is one T cell receptor beta chain. Peripheral blood came from all dose cohorts at three timepoints. The data were taken from a study of OX40 agonist ivuxolimab in advanced cancers. Study-wide background: A diagnosis of hepatocellular carcinoma, melanoma, renal cell or head and neck cancer was present in dose-escalation patients.

The germline CDR1 and CDR2 sequences are ENHRY and SYGVKD. The ends were cut back, 2 bases at V and 5 bases at J, with 6 bases in the middle. CDR3 length equals 13 residues. Sequenced by immunoSEQ multiplex PCR; TCRdb stores in-frame clones only, minus some. The data hold under 25,000 clones, with around 82% observed a single time. V gene TRBV10-3 combines with J gene TRBJ1-4; D unresolved. This TCR came from an adult with an advanced solid tumor such as melanoma, head and neck, liver or kidney cancer. Sample: CD4+ or CD8+ T cells sorted from blood, taken in a trial of the OX40 agonist ivuxolimab. CDR3 residues: CAISEPRNEKLFF. CDR3 in DNA: TGTGCCATCAGTGAGCCCAGAAATGAAAAACTGTTTTTT.